Described below is a single T cell receptor beta chain sequence and its context. In the authors' methods: Quantification of nucleated cells was approximated via reference gene primer amplification. The assay was immunoSEQ multiplex PCR, and TCRdb's table has in-frame clones only and misses some. V, J and clone size derive from that table, while D and trimming were established from the DNA sequence. This sample has over 120,000 clones, with around 89% found just once. This specimen comes from a study of blood T cell repertoires in COVID-19. The overall study: Acute and convalescent COVID-19 specimens originated in the United States, Italy and Spain. The cDNA or gDNA used as material had been derived from T cells, B-cell-depleted T cells, or PBMCs.

There are 15 residues in the CDR3. Losses at the gene ends were 5 bases for V and 4 bases for J; bases not matched to a gene: 9. Germline assignment: CDR1 LNHDA and CDR2 SQIVND (reference sequence). Sequencing input: peripheral blood. This clonotype was obtained from a man aged 55-75 years with active or convalescent COVID-19. V and J are TRBV19 and TRBJ1-2; 8 nucleotides agree with TRBD1. This CDR3 reads CASSGTLGQGYGYTF. The DNA of the CDR3 is TGTGCCAGTAGTGGGACTCTCGGACAGGGCTATGGCTACACCTTC.